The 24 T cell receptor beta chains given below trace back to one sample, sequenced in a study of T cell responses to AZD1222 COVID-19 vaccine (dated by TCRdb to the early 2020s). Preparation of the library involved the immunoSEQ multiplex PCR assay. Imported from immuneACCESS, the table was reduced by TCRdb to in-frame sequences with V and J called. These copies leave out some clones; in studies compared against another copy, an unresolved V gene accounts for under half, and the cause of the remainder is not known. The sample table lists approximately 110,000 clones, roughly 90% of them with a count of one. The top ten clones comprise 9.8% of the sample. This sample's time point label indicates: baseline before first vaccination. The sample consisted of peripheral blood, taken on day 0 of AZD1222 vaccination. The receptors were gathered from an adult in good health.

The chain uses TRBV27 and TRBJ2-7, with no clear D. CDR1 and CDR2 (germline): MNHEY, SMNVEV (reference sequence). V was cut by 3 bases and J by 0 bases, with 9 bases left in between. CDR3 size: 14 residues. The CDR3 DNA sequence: TGTGCCAGCAGTTTCCTTGCCGGCTCCTACGAGCAGTACTTC. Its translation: CASSFLAGSYEQYF.

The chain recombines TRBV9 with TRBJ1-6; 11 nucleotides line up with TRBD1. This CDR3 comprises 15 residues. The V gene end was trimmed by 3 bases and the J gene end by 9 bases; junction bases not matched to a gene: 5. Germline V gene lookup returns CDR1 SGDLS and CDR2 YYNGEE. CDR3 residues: CASSAAGTGGSPLHF. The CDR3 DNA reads TGTGCCAGCAGCGCAGCCGGGACAGGGGGTTCACCCCTCCACTTT. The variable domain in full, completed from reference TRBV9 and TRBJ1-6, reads DSGVTQTPKHLITATGQRVTLRCSPRSGDLSVYWYQQSLDQGLQFLIQYYNGEERAKGNILERFSAQQFPDLHSELNLSSLELGDSALYFCASSAAGTGGSPLHFGNGTRLTVT.

CDR3 nucleotides: TGTGCCAGCAGCGTAGGCGGGTTTGCGATCTACGAGCAGTACTTC. Translated: CASSVGGFAIYEQYF. This rearrangement joins TRBV9 to TRBJ2-7, with a possible D match to TRBD2 (5 bases). The ends were cut back, 0 bases at V and 3 bases at J, with 13 bases in the middle. Per germline, CDR1 SGDLS and CDR2 YYNGEE. The CDR3 spans 15 residues.

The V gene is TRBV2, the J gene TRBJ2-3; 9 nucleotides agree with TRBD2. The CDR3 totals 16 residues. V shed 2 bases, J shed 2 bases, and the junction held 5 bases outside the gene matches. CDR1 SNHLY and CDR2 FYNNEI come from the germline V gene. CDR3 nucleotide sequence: TGTGCCAGCAGTGAAAAGGGCGGGAGGGCCACAGATACGCAGTATTTT. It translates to CASSEKGGRATDTQYF.

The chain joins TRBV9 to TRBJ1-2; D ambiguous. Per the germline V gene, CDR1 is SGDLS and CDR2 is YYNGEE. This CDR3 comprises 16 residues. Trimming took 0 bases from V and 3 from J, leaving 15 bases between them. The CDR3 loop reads CASSVGRGPEDYGYTF. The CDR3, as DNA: TGTGCCAGCAGCGTAGGTAGAGGGCCGGAGGACTATGGCTACACCTTC. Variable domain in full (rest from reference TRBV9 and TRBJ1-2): DSGVTQTPKHLITATGQRVTLRCSPRSGDLSVYWYQQSLDQGLQFLIQYYNGEERAKGNILERFSAQQFPDLHSELNLSSLELGDSALYFCASSVGRGPEDYGYTFGSGTRLTVV.

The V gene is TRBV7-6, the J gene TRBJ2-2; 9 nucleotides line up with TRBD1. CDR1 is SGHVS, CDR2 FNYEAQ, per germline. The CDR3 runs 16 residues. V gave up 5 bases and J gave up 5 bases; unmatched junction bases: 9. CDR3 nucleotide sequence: TGTGCCAGCAGCCCCTTGTGGACAGGGGAAACCGGGGAGCTGTTTTTT. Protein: CASSPLWTGETGELFF. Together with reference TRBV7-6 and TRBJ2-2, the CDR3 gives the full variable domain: GAGVSQSPRYKVTKRGQDVALRCDPISGHVSLYWYRQALGQGPEFLTYFNYEAQQDKSGLPNDRFSAERPEGSISTLTIQRTEQRDSAMYRCASSPLWTGETGELFFGEGSRLTVL.

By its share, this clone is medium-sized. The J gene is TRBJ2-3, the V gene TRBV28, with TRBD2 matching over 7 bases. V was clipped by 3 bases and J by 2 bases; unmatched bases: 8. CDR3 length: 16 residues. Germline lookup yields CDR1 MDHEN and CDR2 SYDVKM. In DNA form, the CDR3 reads TGTGCCAGCAGTTTGGGGACTATCAAACCCACAGATACGCAGTATTTT. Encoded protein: CASSLGTIKPTDTQYF.

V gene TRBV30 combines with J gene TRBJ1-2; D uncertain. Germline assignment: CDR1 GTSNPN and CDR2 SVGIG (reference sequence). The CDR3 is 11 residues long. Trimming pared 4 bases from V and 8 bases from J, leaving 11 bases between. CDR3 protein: CAWTSAQGYTF. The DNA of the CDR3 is TGTGCCTGGACCTCCGCCCAGGGCTACACCTTC. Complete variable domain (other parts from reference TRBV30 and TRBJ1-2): SQTIHQWPATLVQPVGSPLSLECTVEGTSNPNLYWYRQAAGRGLQLLFYSVGIGQISSEVPQNLSASRPQDRQFILSSKKLLLSDSGFYLCAWTSAQGYTFGSGTRLTVV.

This CDR3 is CASSQDVKGGEQYF. In DNA, the CDR3 is TGCGCCAGCAGCCAAGATGTGAAGGGAGGCGAGCAGTACTTC. V and J are TRBV4-1 and TRBJ2-7, with D possibly TRBD2 on 6 matching bases. V lost 0 bases and J lost 6, with 12 bases in between. The CDR3 has 14 amino acids. CDR1 and CDR2 from the germline V gene are MGHRA and YSYEKL.

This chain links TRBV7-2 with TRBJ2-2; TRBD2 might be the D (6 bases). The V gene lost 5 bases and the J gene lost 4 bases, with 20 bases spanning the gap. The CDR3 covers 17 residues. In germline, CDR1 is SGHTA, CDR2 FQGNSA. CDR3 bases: TGTGCCAGCAGCCCCCCCCCTGCTAGGACTACCACCGGGGAGCTGTTTTTT. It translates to CASSPPPARTTTGELFF.

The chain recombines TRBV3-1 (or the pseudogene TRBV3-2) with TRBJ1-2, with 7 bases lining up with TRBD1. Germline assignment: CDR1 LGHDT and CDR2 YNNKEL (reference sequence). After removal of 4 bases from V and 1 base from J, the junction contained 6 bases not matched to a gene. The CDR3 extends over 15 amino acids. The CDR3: CASSLLDRSNYGYTF. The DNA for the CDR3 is TGTGCCAGCAGCCTTTTGGACAGGAGTAACTATGGCTACACCTTC.

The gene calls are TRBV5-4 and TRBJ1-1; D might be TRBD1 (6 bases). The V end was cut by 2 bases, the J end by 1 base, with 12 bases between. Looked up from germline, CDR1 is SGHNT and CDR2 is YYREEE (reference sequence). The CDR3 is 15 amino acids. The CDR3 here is CASSFAGARNTEAFF. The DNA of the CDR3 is TGTGCCAGCAGCTTTGCGGGGGCTCGGAACACTGAAGCTTTCTTT.

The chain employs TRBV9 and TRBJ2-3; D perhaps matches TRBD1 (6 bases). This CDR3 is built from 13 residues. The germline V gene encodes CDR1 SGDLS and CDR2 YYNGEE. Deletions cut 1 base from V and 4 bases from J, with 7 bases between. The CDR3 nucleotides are TGTGCCAGCAGCGTAAACAGGGCAGATACGCAGTATTTT. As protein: CASSVNRADTQYF.

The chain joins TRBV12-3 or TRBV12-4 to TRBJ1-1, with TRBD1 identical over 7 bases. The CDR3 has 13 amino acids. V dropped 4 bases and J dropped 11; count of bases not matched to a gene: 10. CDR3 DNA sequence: TGTGCCAGCAGTTGGGATGAAGACAGGGCGGCTTTCTTT. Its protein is CASSWDEDRAAFF.

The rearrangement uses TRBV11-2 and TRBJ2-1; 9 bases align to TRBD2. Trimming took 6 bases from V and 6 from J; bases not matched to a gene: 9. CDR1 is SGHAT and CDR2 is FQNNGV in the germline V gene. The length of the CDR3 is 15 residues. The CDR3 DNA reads TGTGCCAGCAGATCTATAGCGGGAGCGGGCAATGAGCAGTTCTTC. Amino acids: CASRSIAGAGNEQFF.

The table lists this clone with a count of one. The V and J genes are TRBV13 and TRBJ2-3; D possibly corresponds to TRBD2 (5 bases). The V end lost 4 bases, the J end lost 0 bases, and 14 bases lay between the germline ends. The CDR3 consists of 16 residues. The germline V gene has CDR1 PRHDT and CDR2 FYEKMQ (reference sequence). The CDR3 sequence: CASSWGAGQSTDTQYF. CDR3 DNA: TGTGCCAGCAGCTGGGGTGCGGGCCAAAGCACAGATACGCAGTATTTT.

For the CDR3, the DNA is TGTGCCACCAGCAGACCCAGGTCCTACACAGATACGCAGTATTTT. It codes for CATSRPRSYTDTQYF. J is TRBJ2-3 and V is TRBV15, with D uncertain. Germline-derived CDR1 and CDR2 are LNHNV and YYDKDF (reference sequence). V was clipped by 2 bases and J by 2 bases, with 11 bases between them. CDR3 length: 15 amino acids.

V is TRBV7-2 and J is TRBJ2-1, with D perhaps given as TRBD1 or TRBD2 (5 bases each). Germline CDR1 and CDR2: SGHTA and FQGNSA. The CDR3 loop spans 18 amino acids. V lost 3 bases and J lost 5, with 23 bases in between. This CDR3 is CASSFSARASRRNNEQFF. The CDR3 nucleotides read TGTGCCAGCAGCTTTTCTGCCAGGGCTAGCAGGAGAAACAATGAGCAGTTCTTC.

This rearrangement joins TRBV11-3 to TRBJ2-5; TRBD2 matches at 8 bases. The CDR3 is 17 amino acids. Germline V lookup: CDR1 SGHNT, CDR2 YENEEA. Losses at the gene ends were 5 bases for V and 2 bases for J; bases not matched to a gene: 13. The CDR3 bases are TGTGCCAGCAGCCCCCTTTGGGAGCGGGGGACTCAAGAGACCCAGTACTTC. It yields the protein CASSPLWERGTQETQYF.

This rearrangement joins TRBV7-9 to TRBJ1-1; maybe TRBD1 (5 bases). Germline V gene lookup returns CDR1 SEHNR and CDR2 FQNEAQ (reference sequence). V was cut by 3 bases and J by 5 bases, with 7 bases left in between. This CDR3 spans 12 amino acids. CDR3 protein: CASSFGATEAFF. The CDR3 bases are TGTGCCAGCAGCTTCGGGGCTACTGAAGCTTTCTTT.

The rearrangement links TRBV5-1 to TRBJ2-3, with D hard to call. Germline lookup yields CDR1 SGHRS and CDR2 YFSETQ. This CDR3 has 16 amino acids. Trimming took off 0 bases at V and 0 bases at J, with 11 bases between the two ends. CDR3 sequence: CASSLDGQPSTDTQYF. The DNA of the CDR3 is TGCGCCAGCAGCTTGGACGGCCAGCCTAGCACAGATACGCAGTATTTT.

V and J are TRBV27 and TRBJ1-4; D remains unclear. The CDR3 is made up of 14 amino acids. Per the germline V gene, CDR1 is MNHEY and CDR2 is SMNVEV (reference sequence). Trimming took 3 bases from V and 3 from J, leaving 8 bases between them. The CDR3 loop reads CASSFNGANEKLFF. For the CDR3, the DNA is TGTGCCAGCAGTTTTAATGGGGCTAATGAAAAACTGTTTTTT.

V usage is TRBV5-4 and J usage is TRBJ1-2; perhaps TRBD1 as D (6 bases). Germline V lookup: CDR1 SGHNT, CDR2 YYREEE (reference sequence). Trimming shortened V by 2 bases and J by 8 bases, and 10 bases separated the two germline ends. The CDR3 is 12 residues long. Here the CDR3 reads CASSLPRGGYTF. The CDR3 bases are TGTGCCAGCAGCTTACCCAGGGGCGGCTACACCTTC.

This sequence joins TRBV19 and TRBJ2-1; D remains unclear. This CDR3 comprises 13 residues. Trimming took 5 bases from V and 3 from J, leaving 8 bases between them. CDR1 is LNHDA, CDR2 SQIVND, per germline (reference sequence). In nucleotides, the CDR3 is TGTGCCAGTAGTCGGGCAGGCTACAATGAGCAGTTCTTC. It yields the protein CASSRAGYNEQFF.